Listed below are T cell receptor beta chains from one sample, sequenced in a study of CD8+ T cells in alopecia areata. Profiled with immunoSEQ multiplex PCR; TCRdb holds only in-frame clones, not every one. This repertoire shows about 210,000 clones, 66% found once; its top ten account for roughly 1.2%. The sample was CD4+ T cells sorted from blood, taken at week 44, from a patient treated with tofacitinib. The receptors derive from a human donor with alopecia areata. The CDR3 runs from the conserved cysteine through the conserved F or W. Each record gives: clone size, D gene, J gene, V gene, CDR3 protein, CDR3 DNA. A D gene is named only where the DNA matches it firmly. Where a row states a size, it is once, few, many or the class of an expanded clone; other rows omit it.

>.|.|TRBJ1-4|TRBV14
CASSQDRDGNEKLFF
TGTGCCAGCAGCCAAGACCGGGACGGAAATGAAAAACTGTTTTTT
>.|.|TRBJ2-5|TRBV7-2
CASSPRNTRETQYF
TGTGCCAGCAGCCCAAGAAATACGAGGGAGACCCAGTACTTC
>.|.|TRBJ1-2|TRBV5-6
CASSPMDMGYGYTF
TGTGCCAGCAGCCCGATGGACATGGGCTATGGCTACACCTTC
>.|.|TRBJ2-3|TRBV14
CASSPGVTQYF
TGTGCCAGCAGCCCAGGAGTTACGCAGTATTTT
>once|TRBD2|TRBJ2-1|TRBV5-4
CASTPGTSPNEQFF
TGTGCCAGCACCCCGGGGACTAGCCCCAATGAGCAGTTCTTC
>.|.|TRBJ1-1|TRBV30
CAWSGLLLGTEAFF
TGTGCCTGGAGTGGTCTTCTTTTGGGTACTGAAGCTTTCTTT
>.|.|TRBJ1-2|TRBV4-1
CASSQDRINYGYTF
TGCGCCAGCAGCCAAGATCGAATTAACTATGGCTACACCTTC
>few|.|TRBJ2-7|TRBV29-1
CSVERGGFGEQYF
TGCAGCGTTGAAAGGGGGGGGTTCGGCGAGCAGTACTTC
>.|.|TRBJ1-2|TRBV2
CASTPRADYGYTF
TGTGCCAGCACCCCGAGGGCAGACTATGGCTACACCTTC
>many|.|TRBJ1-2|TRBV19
CASKSDSPYGYTF
TGTGCCAGTAAAAGCGACAGCCCTTATGGCTACACCTTC
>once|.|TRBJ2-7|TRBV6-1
CASRDGPYEQYF
TGTGCCAGCAGGGACGGCCCCTACGAGCAGTACTTC
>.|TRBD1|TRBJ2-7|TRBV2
CASSGQGINEQYF
TGTGCCAGCAGTGGACAGGGGATCAACGAGCAGTACTTC
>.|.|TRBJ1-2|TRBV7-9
CASSDPGGSYGYTF
TGTGCCAGCAGCGACCCAGGAGGGAGCTATGGCTACACCTTC
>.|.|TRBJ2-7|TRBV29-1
CSVVELAKGSYEQYF
TGCAGCGTTGTAGAACTTGCAAAGGGCTCCTACGAGCAGTACTTC
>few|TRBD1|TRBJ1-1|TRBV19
CASSRDRGGAEAFF
TGTGCCAGTAGCCGGGACAGGGGTGGTGCTGAAGCTTTCTTT
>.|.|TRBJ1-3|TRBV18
CASSPTDGGNTIYF
TGTGCCAGCTCACCCACCGATGGAGGAAACACCATATATTTT
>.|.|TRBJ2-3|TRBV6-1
CASRTGTDTQYF
TGTGCCAGCCGGACAGGCACAGATACGCAGTATTTT
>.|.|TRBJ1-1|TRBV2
CASARNTEAFF
TGTGCCAGCGCACGGAACACTGAAGCTTTCTTT
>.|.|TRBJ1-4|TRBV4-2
CASSQDFAATNEKLFF
TGTGCCAGCAGCCAAGATTTCGCTGCAACTAATGAAAAACTGTTTTTT
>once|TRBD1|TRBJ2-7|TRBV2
CASSRGQGSRYEQYF
TGTGCCAGCAGTAGAGGACAGGGTAGCCGCTACGAGCAGTACTTC
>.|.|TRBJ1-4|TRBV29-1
CSARDGREKLFF
TGCAGCGCCCGGGACGGACGCGAAAAACTGTTTTTT
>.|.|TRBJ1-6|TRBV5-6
CASSPQGVGSPLHF
TGTGCCAGCAGCCCGCAGGGAGTCGGATCACCCCTCCACTTT
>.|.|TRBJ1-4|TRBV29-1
CSVEVRLNEKLFF
TGCAGCGTTGAGGTTAGACTTAATGAAAAACTGTTTTTT
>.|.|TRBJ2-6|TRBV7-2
CASSLGGANVLTF
TGTGCCAGCAGCTTAGGTGGGGCCAACGTCCTGACTTTC
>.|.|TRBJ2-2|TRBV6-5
CASSDGYPGELFF
TGTGCCAGCAGTGACGGATACCCCGGGGAGCTGTTTTTT
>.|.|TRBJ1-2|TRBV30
CAFDRNYGYTF
TGTGCCTTTGACAGAAACTATGGCTACACCTTC
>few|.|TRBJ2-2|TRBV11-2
CASRPGRNTGELFF
TGTGCCAGCAGACCGGGACGGAACACCGGGGAGCTGTTTTTT
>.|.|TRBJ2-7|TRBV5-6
CASSRGWDYEQYF
TGTGCCAGCAGCCGGGGCTGGGACTACGAGCAGTACTTC
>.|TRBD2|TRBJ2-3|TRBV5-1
CASSLSGVGTDTQYF
TGCGCCAGCAGCTTGAGCGGGGTGGGCACAGATACGCAGTATTTT
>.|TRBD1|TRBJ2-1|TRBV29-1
CSGDRVEDEQFF
TGCAGCGGGGACAGGGTAGAGGATGAGCAGTTCTTC
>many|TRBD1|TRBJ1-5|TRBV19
CASSMTDRGFSQPQHF
TGTGCCAGTAGTATGACAGACAGGGGGTTCAGTCAGCCCCAGCATTTT
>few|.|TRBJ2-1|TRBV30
CAWSNINEQFF
TGTGCCTGGAGTAACATCAATGAGCAGTTCTTC
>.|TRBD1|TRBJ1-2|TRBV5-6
CASSPGQGNYGYTF
TGTGCCAGCAGCCCGGGACAGGGAAACTATGGCTACACCTTC
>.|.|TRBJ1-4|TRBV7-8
CASSSQGSGEKLFF
TGTGCCAGCAGCTCCCAGGGTAGTGGTGAAAAACTGTTTTTT
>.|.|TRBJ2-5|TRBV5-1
CASSIALLQETQYF
TGCGCCAGCAGCATCGCGCTCTTACAAGAGACCCAGTACTTC
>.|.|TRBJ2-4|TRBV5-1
CASSLGALSNIQYF
TGCGCCAGCAGCTTGGGGGCGCTTAGTAACATTCAGTACTTC
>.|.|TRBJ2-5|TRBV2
CASREEQETQYF
TGTGCCAGCAGAGAAGAGCAAGAGACCCAGTACTTC
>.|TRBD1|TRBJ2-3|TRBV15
CATIGQGADTQYF
TGTGCCACCATCGGACAGGGGGCAGATACGCAGTATTTT
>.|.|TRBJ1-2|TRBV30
CAWSLGVGGNYGYTF
TGTGCCTGGAGTCTCGGGGTCGGAGGCAACTATGGCTACACCTTC